These 26 T cell receptor beta chains share one sample of origin, sequenced in a study of blood T cell repertoires in COVID-19. Assay used: immunoSEQ multiplex PCR; TCRdb lists only in-frame clones, some missing. Among about 53,000 clones listed, roughly four fifths were seen once. The sample was peripheral blood. Source of these receptors: a human donor in a cohort sampled during active COVID-19.

The chain has TRBV7-2 and TRBJ2-1, with 10 nucleotides matching TRBD2. The germline CDR1 and CDR2 sequences are SGHTA and FQGNSA. V lost 4 bases, J lost 0 bases, and 0 bases stayed unmatched. The CDR3 covers 15 residues. CDR3 nucleotide sequence: TGTGCCAGCAGCTGGACTAGCGGCTCCTACAATGAGCAGTTCTTC. Its protein is CASSWTSGSYNEQFF.

This clone was seen only a few times. This sequence joins TRBV2 and TRBJ2-1; D might be TRBD2 (6 bases). V lost 8 bases to trimming and J lost 5 bases, with 16 bases between them. CDR3 length: 14 residues. Germline loops: CDR1 SNHLY, CDR2 FYNNEI. The CDR3 loop reads CASSRLASDNEQFF. The CDR3 bases are TGTGCCAGCTCCCGCCTAGCGTCGGACAATGAGCAGTTCTTC.

The genes are TRBV7-8 and TRBJ1-2, with a tentative D call TRBD1 (5 bases). Trimming stripped 2 bases from V and 8 bases from J, with 18 bases between. The CDR3 runs to 15 residues. Germline CDR1 is SGHVS and CDR2 is FQNEAQ. The CDR3 here is CASSLTPTVTQGYTF. The CDR3 DNA sequence: TGTGCCAGCAGCTTAACGCCGACAGTGACACAGGGCTACACCTTC.

CDR3: CASSQDRTGGYNEQFF. For the CDR3, the DNA is TGCGCCAGCAGCCAAGATAGAACGGGGGGTTACAATGAGCAGTTCTTC. The V gene is TRBV4-3, the J gene TRBJ2-1; 7 bases line up with TRBD2. V shed 0 bases and J 4 bases; nucleotides not matched to a gene: 6. Germline V gene sequence: CDR1 LGHNA, CDR2 YSLEER. The CDR3 contains 16 residues.

The chain couples TRBV10-3 to TRBJ2-7, with 12 bases aligning to TRBD1. The CDR3 runs 18 residues. J was trimmed by 6 bases and V by 7 bases; bases with no gene match: 19. CDR1 is ENHRY, CDR2 SYGVKD, per germline. CDR3 sequence (DNA): TGTGCCATCAAGGAGACGGGACAGGGGGCGTTGGGTCGAGGCGAGCAGTACTTC. This encodes CAIKETGQGALGRGEQYF.

This rearrangement joins TRBV2 to TRBJ2-7; D is perhaps TRBD1 (6 bases). Trimming removed 8 bases from V and 0 bases from J, with 14 bases in between. Germline loops: CDR1 SNHLY, CDR2 FYNNEI. This CDR3 region has 14 residues. CDR3 region: CASGDTIPSYEQYF. The CDR3 nucleotides are TGTGCCAGCGGGGACACCATACCCTCCTACGAGCAGTACTTC.

V gene TRBV6-5 combines with J gene TRBJ2-6; unclear D gene. The V gene lost 8 bases and the J gene lost 0 bases, with 8 bases spanning the gap. Germline CDR1 MNHEY, CDR2 SVGAGI. This CDR3 contains 14 residues. CDR3 protein: CASSLYSGANVLTF. The CDR3 DNA sequence: TGTGCCAGCTCTTTATACTCTGGGGCCAACGTCCTGACTTTC.

This clone was observed once. The rearrangement uses TRBV19 and TRBJ2-1; 12 bases are a match to TRBD2. Germline CDR1 LNHDA, CDR2 SQIVND (reference sequence). V was pared by 3 bases and J by 7 bases, with 7 bases of the junction left unmatched. This CDR3 region has 16 residues. The CDR3 nucleotides read TGTGCCAGTAGTATCAGACGACTAGCGGGAGAAAATGAGCAGTTCTTC. Residues: CASSIRRLAGENEQFF.

The chain couples TRBV6-5 to TRBJ2-5; 11 bases map to TRBD2. After removal of 6 bases from V and 4 bases from J, the junction contained 7 bases not matched to a gene. Germline loops: CDR1 MNHEY, CDR2 SVGAGI. CDR3 length equals 15 residues. The CDR3 nucleotides are TGTGCCAGCAGACTTAGCGGGGGGGCCTCAGAGACCCAGTACTTC. This gives the protein CASRLSGGASETQYF.

The V call is TRBV20-1, the J call TRBJ2-2; tentatively, D is TRBD2 (5 bases). Trimming took 3 bases from V and 7 from J, leaving 18 bases between them. The CDR3 sequence is 15 residues long. Germline CDR1 is DFQATT and CDR2 is SNEGSKA (reference sequence). The chain's CDR3 is CSASYGPPEGGELFF. The CDR3 coding sequence is TGCAGTGCTAGTTATGGGCCTCCCGAGGGCGGGGAGCTGTTTTTT.

The gene calls are TRBV6-2 or TRBV6-3 and TRBJ1-4, with D unresolved. Trimming removed 6 bases from V and 6 bases from J, with 14 bases in between. This CDR3 comprises 14 residues. Germline V gene sequence: CDR1 MNHEY, CDR2 SVGEGT. The CDR3 loop is CASSSDGRDEKLFF. The CDR3 nucleotides read TGTGCCAGCAGCTCCGACGGGAGGGATGAAAAACTGTTTTTT.

This chain joins TRBV5-1 and TRBJ2-7; D is perhaps TRBD1 (6 bases). CDR1 is SGHRS and CDR2 is YFSETQ in the germline V gene. This CDR3 is 14 amino acids long. The V and J ends lost 0 bases and 4 bases respectively, with 11 bases between them. CDR3 sequence: CASSLGTTGYEQYF. Written as DNA, the CDR3 is TGCGCCAGCAGCTTGGGTACTACAGGGTACGAGCAGTACTTC.

V usage is TRBV21-1 and J usage is TRBJ1-1; the DNA was not compared with TRBD1, the D call given in the table. TRBV21-1 is deemed a pseudogene. The CDR3 contains 17 residues. In DNA, the CDR3 is TGTGCCAGCAGCAAAGCAGAGCCCGACAGGGTGGGGACTGAAGCTTTCTTT. This translates into CASSKAEPDRVGTEAFF.

The V call is TRBV5-1, the J call TRBJ1-1; D is ambiguous. The CDR3 consists of 14 residues. Trimming cost V 2 bases and J 2 bases, with 10 bases left between them. CDR1 and CDR2 (germline): SGHRS, YFSETQ. CDR3 DNA sequence: TGCGCCAGCAGCTTAGGCAGACAAAACACTGAAGCTTTCTTT. Its translation is CASSLGRQNTEAFF.

This rearrangement joins TRBV5-6 to TRBJ2-1, with D perhaps TRBD2 (6 bases). This CDR3 has 16 amino acids. The germline V and J ends were trimmed by 1 base and 0 bases, with 11 bases remaining between them. Germline lookup yields CDR1 SGHDT and CDR2 YYEEEE. The CDR3 is CASSLWGVDSYNEQFF. CDR3 coding DNA: TGTGCCAGCAGCTTGTGGGGGGTCGACTCCTACAATGAGCAGTTCTTC.

The chain combines TRBV27 with TRBJ1-2; D uncertain. Germline V gene sequence: CDR1 MNHEY, CDR2 SMNVEV (reference sequence). The V end was cut by 5 bases, the J end by 4 bases, with 14 bases between. This CDR3 has 14 amino acids. The CDR3 region is CASSPTPTPYGYTF. The CDR3 DNA sequence: TGTGCCAGCAGTCCTACCCCCACTCCCTATGGCTACACCTTC.

The chain carries TRBV4-1 and TRBJ2-4; 7 nucleotides match TRBD1. CDR1 and CDR2 from the germline V gene are MGHRA and YSYEKL. Trimming took 1 base from V and 3 from J; bases not matched to a gene: 12. The length of the CDR3 is 18 residues. CDR3 sequence reads: CASSQVIADRVIKNIQYF. The DNA of the CDR3 is TGCGCCAGCAGCCAAGTCATAGCCGACAGGGTAATCAAAAACATTCAGTACTTC.

This clone was recorded once. The chain couples TRBV18 to TRBJ2-2; D is undetermined. This CDR3 spans 14 amino acids. Germline V lookup: CDR1 KGHSH, CDR2 LQKENI. The V gene lost 5 bases and the J gene lost 2 bases, with 9 bases spanning the gap. The CDR3 loop reads CASSADSNTGELFF. The CDR3 DNA follows: TGTGCCAGCTCAGCAGATTCTAACACCGGGGAGCTGTTTTTT.

The genes are TRBV19 and TRBJ1-5; D remains ambiguous. Between the trimmed V and J ends, which lost 6 bases and 3 bases, there was a span of 9 bases. This CDR3 region has 13 residues. CDR1 and CDR2 from the germline V gene are LNHDA and SQIVND (reference sequence). The CDR3 DNA sequence: TGTGCCAGTAGGAGTCAGGACAATCAGCCCCAGCATTTT. Encoded protein: CASRSQDNQPQHF.

V usage is TRBV9 and J usage is TRBJ2-3, with 9 bases identical to TRBD1. The trim removed 2 bases at V and 1 base at J, leaving 8 bases unmatched. The CDR3 length is 17 residues. CDR1 and CDR2 from the germline V gene are SGDLS and YYNGEE. This chain's CDR3 is CASSVGTGLIGTDTQYF. The CDR3 nucleotides read TGTGCCAGCAGCGTCGGGACAGGGTTAATAGGCACAGATACGCAGTATTTT.

This clone has just one count. This chain connects TRBV19 to TRBJ2-7, with 7 bases matching TRBD1. Looked up from germline, CDR1 is LNHDA and CDR2 is SQIVND (reference sequence). V lost 5 bases and J lost 2; bases outside the gene matches: 6. The CDR3 consists of 14 residues. The CDR3: CASSFRTGPYEQYF. The CDR3 DNA sequence: TGTGCCAGTAGTTTCCGGACAGGTCCCTACGAGCAGTACTTC.

The V call is TRBV25-1, the J call TRBJ1-2, with D perhaps matching TRBD1 (5 bases). V was cut by 1 base and J by 8 bases, with 14 bases left in between. This CDR3 has 14 amino acids. Looked up from germline, CDR1 is MGHDK and CDR2 is SYGVNS. CDR3 DNA sequence: TGTGCCAGCAGTGAATTTGAAAGGGGAAAAGGCTACACCTTC. Amino acid sequence: CASSEFERGKGYTF.

The V call is TRBV28, the J call TRBJ2-1; 7 nucleotides align to TRBD2. The CDR3 runs 13 residues. The V segment lost 6 bases and the J segment 8 bases; nucleotides outside the gene matches: 7. From germline, CDR1 is MDHEN and CDR2 SYDVKM. This CDR3 is CASSSWGGDEQFF. CDR3 DNA: TGTGCCAGCAGCAGCTGGGGAGGGGATGAGCAGTTCTTC.

The chain joins TRBV7-2 to TRBJ2-3; a weak D match, TRBD2 (6 bases). This CDR3 contains 16 residues. The germline gives CDR1 SGHTA, CDR2 FQGNSA. The ends were cut back, 4 bases at V and 2 bases at J, with 16 bases in the middle. CDR3: CASSSSKLASTDTQYF. The DNA for the CDR3 is TGTGCCAGCAGCTCATCTAAACTAGCTTCCACAGATACGCAGTATTTT.

This rearrangement joins TRBV5-1 to TRBJ2-5, with a tentative D call TRBD1 (6 bases). With 2 bases removed from V and 4 bases from J, the gap between germline ends came to 15 bases. In germline, CDR1 is SGHRS, CDR2 YFSETQ. This CDR3 contains 15 residues. Here the CDR3 DNA reads TGCGCCAGCAGCTTACGCGGACAGTCGGGAGAGACCCAGTACTTC. This sequence encodes CASSLRGQSGETQYF.

The chain carries TRBV19 and TRBJ2-4, with TRBD2 matching 13 bases. The CDR3 totals 19 residues. The germline gives CDR1 LNHDA, CDR2 SQIVND (reference sequence). The trim removed 7 bases at V and 0 bases at J, leaving 12 bases unmatched. The CDR3 sequence: CASKVHGLAGELAKNIQYF. The CDR3 DNA is TGTGCCAGTAAGGTCCATGGACTAGCGGGAGAGTTAGCCAAAAACATTCAGTACTTC.